This T cell receptor (beta chain) was recorded in a study of T cells after yellow fever vaccination. Germline-derived CDR1 and CDR2 are DFQATT and SNEGSKA (reference sequence). The CDR3 consists of 13 residues. The V gene end was trimmed by 3 bases and the J gene end by 3 bases; junction bases not matched to a gene: 4. Findings and limits, study-wide: The CD4 compartment and the CD8 compartment contained a small share of clonotypes in common. The booster response re-showed most primary clones: 96% CD4, approximately 85% CD8.

In its sample, this clonotype was seen a few times. Its antigen is unknown. TCRdb recomputed calls from the 5' RACE reads with MiXCR, one row per CDR3 protein. The sample records a few hundred thousand distinct CDR3 sequences, approximately 13% being singletons. V gene TRBV20-1 combines with J gene TRBJ1-1; 7 nucleotides agree with TRBD1. The sequence was obtained from a man aged 18 to 35 who received the YFV17D yellow fever vaccine. This specimen consisted of CD4+ T cells sorted from PBMCs, obtained 15 days after the yellow fever booster vaccination. The CDR3 sequence: CSASRQGHTEAFF. The CDR3 DNA reads as TGCAGTGCTAGCAGACAGGGACACACTGAAGCTTTCTTT.